Each of the 28 T cell receptor beta chains below was sequenced from the same sample in a study of T cells in Graves' hyperthyroidism and ophthalmopathy. From RNA transcripts, TCR beta CDR3 regions were amplified. TCR CDR3 underwent first-round RT-PCR with the HTBI primer set. TCRdb redid the calling of the multiplex PCR reads with MiXCR, one entry per CDR3 protein. The sample carries 480,000 or so distinct CDR3 sequences, around 43% recorded once. Specimen: peripheral blood or thyroid tissue (not recorded which). These receptors all stem from an adult woman with Graves' disease, either hyperthyroidism or ophthalmopathy (not recorded which).

The chain links TRBV7-2 to TRBJ2-5; 7 nucleotides match TRBD1. The CDR3 covers 15 residues. The germline CDR1 and CDR2 sequences are SGHTA and FQGNSA. V lost 9 bases and J lost 4; bases outside the gene matches: 14. The CDR3 DNA reads TGTGCCAGTAGCCTCCTCGACAGGGTCGGAGAGACCCAGTACTTC. Amino acid sequence: CASSLLDRVGETQYF.

The rearrangement joins TRBV7-6 to TRBJ1-1; D gene unclear. Between the trimmed V and J ends, which lost 5 bases and 11 bases, there was a span of 27 bases. The CDR3 consists of 16 residues. Germline V gene data show CDR1 as SGHVS and CDR2 as FNYEAQ. The CDR3 DNA follows: TGTGCCAGCAGCCCCACCCCCTTTAGCGGGAGCCCGCCGGCTTTCTTT. It translates to CASSPTPFSGSPPAFF.

This clonotype was detected only once. The chain is built from TRBV11-2 and TRBJ1-1; D perhaps matches TRBD1 (6 bases). Trimming shortened V by 1 base and J by 3 bases, and 15 bases separated the two germline ends. The CDR3 spans 16 residues. Looked up from germline, CDR1 is SGHAT and CDR2 is FQNNGV. CDR3 nucleotides: TGTGCCAGCAGCTTAGGATTGGAGGGGGGCTACACTGAAGCTTTCTTT. Translation: CASSLGLEGGYTEAFF.

Ten or more counts support this clonotype. The rearrangement joins TRBV2 to TRBJ2-2; D is possibly TRBD1 (5 bases). CDR1 is SNHLY, CDR2 FYNNEI, per germline. V was cut by 6 bases and J by 4 bases, with 9 bases left in between. This CDR3 has 13 amino acids. The CDR3 protein is CASSAQGTGELFF. The CDR3 coding sequence is TGTGCCAGCAGCGCCCAGGGCACCGGGGAGCTGTTTTTT.

The chain couples TRBV7-9 to TRBJ1-6, with 7 bases lining up with TRBD1. The germline gives CDR1 SEHNR, CDR2 FQNEAQ (reference sequence). The ends lost 4 bases at V and 8 bases at J; junction bases unmatched: 5. This CDR3 contains 14 residues. CDR3 in amino acids: CASSSPTGYSPLHF. The DNA for the CDR3 is TGTGCCAGCAGCTCTCCGACAGGGTATTCACCCCTCCACTTT.

V gene TRBV7-9 combines with J gene TRBJ1-1; no clear D. V shed 5 bases and J shed 2 bases, with 9 bases lying between them. Germline values: CDR1 SEHNR, CDR2 FQNEAQ (reference sequence). The CDR3 length is 13 residues. CDR3 DNA sequence: TGTGCCAGCAGCCAAGTTTATAACACTGAAGCTTTCTTT. Protein product: CASSQVYNTEAFF.

In this sample, this clonotype turned up a few times. The junction shows a germline mismatch at one end, possibly a read error. The rearrangement links TRBV5-6 to TRBJ1-5; 7 bases match TRBD1. There are 16 residues in the CDR3. Looked up from germline, CDR1 is SGHDT and CDR2 is YYEEEE. CDR3 DNA: TGTGCCAGCAGCTTAGAGACAGGGTTTGTAAATCGGCCCCAGCATTTT. It codes for CASSLETGFVNRPQHF.

This clonotype has ten or more counts. This chain links TRBV7-2 with TRBJ1-2; D possibly corresponds to TRBD1 (5 bases). Germline V lookup: CDR1 SGHTA, CDR2 FQGNSA. The CDR3 is made up of 14 amino acids. Trimming stripped 1 base from V and 4 bases from J, with 10 bases between. The CDR3 is CASSLGGSSYGYTF. The CDR3 DNA is TGTGCCAGCAGCTTAGGGGGGTCCAGCTATGGCTACACCTTC.

This chain connects TRBV7-2 to TRBJ1-3; no clear D gene. This CDR3 is built from 12 residues. V was shortened by 5 bases and J by 15 bases, with 17 bases between the two germline ends. CDR1 and CDR2 from the germline V gene are SGHTA and FQGNSA. The CDR3 coding sequence is TGTGCCAGCAGCGTAAACCCGTACACCGAATATTTT. Translated: CASSVNPYTEYF.

This clonotype showed up many times. The rearrangement links TRBV11-2 to TRBJ2-7; 8 nucleotides match TRBD2. The CDR3 has 17 residues. Germline trimming cut 1 base from V and 2 bases from J; bases unmatched to any gene: 10. Looked up from germline, CDR1 is SGHAT and CDR2 is FQNNGV. The CDR3: CASSLAGGQSGPYEQYF. The DNA for the CDR3 is TGTGCCAGCAGCTTAGCGGGGGGGCAGTCGGGCCCCTACGAGCAGTACTTC.

There are many counts of this clonotype. The rearrangement uses TRBV29-1 and TRBJ1-2; TRBD1 agrees at 7 bases. The CDR3 covers 11 residues. CDR1 is SQVTM, CDR2 ANQGSEA, per germline. V dropped 6 bases and J dropped 7; count of bases not matched to a gene: 5. CDR3 residues: CSVRDSFGYTF. The CDR3 nucleotides are TGCAGCGTCAGGGACAGTTTTGGCTACACCTTC.

This clonotype was detected ten times or more. CDR3 protein: CASSIGTGPNEKLFF. The CDR3 DNA sequence: TGCGCCAGCAGCATCGGGACAGGACCTAATGAAAAACTGTTTTTT. The J gene is TRBJ1-4, the V gene TRBV5-1; 8 positions agree with TRBD1. Germline-derived CDR1 and CDR2 are SGHRS and YFSETQ. Trimming cost V 4 bases and J 3 bases; bases outside gene matches: 5. CDR3 length: 15 amino acids.

Details on this clonotype: Being one base from a much bigger clone, this may be a read error. The chain has TRBV5-6 and TRBJ1-4, with D possibly being TRBD1 (5 bases). Germline loops: CDR1 SGHDT, CDR2 YYEEEE. This CDR3 has 16 amino acids. CDR3 protein: CASSARAGLSNEKLSF. CDR3 in DNA: TGTGCCAGCAGCGCGCGAGCGGGACTTAGTAATGAAAAACTGTCTTTT. The full variable domain, in which reference TRBV5-6 and TRBJ1-4 provide the parts outside the CDR3, is DAGVTQSPTHLIKTRGQQVTLRCSPKSGHDTVSWYQQALGQGPQFIFQYYEEEERQRGNFPDRFSGHQFPNYSSELNVNALLLGDSALYLCASSARAGLSNEKLSFGSGTQLSVL.

This sequence joins TRBV7-2 and TRBJ2-7; 7 bases align to TRBD1. The germline V gene encodes CDR1 SGHTA and CDR2 FQGNSA. V shed 5 bases, J shed 6 bases, and the junction held 7 bases outside the gene matches. The CDR3 totals 13 residues. The CDR3 DNA sequence: TGTGCCAGCAGCAAGACCGACAGGGCCGAGCAGTACTTC. The encoded protein is CASSKTDRAEQYF.

The gene calls are TRBV20-1 and TRBJ1-2; D ambiguous. Trimming left V 3 bases short and J 12 bases short, with 14 bases between. Germline V CDR1 and CDR2: DFQATT, SNEGSKA (reference sequence). CDR3 size: 11 residues. CDR3 in DNA: TGCAGTGCTAGTGAGTCTTACGGAAACACCTTC. Amino acid sequence: CSASESYGNTF.

This clonotype was counted a few times. J is TRBJ2-5 and V is TRBV10-3; 10 bases match TRBD1. Germline values: CDR1 ENHRY, CDR2 SYGVKD. The CDR3 consists of 16 residues. The J segment lost 5 bases and the V segment lost 3 bases, leaving 9 bases of the junction unmatched. CDR3 loop: CAISDRDRGETETQYF. The CDR3 DNA follows: TGTGCCATCAGTGATCGGGACAGGGGAGAAACGGAGACCCAGTACTTC.

This clonotype was observed at least ten times. Written as DNA, the CDR3 is TGTGCCATCAGGAGGGGACAGGGAAATTCACCCCTCCACTTT. It is translated as CAIRRGQGNSPLHF. This chain links TRBV10-3 with TRBJ1-6; TRBD1 matches at 9 bases. CDR1 is ENHRY and CDR2 is SYGVKD in the germline V gene. CDR3 length equals 14 residues. The J segment lost 7 bases and the V segment lost 6 bases, leaving 4 bases of the junction unmatched.

Ten or more counts support this clonotype. V is TRBV10-3 and J is TRBJ1-5; 9 nucleotides match TRBD1. V lost 4 bases, J lost 7 bases, and 5 bases stayed unmatched. From germline, CDR1 is ENHRY and CDR2 SYGVKD. This CDR3 is built from 14 residues. The CDR3 here is CAISVEDRGQPQHF. Here the CDR3 DNA reads TGTGCCATCAGTGTCGAGGACAGGGGACAGCCCCAGCATTTT.

This clonotype came up many times. CDR3 DNA sequence: TGTGCCAGCAGCCCAGGCACACACAATCAGCCCCAGCATTTT. The encoded protein is CASSPGTHNQPQHF. The chain couples TRBV7-2 to TRBJ1-5, with D unclear. V was pared by 5 bases and J by 3 bases, with 11 bases between. Germline loops: CDR1 SGHTA, CDR2 FQGNSA. The CDR3 is made up of 14 amino acids.

J is TRBJ1-6 and V is TRBV27; D is undetermined. The CDR3 has 12 residues. With 3 bases removed from V and 6 bases from J, the gap between germline ends came to 3 bases. Germline CDR1 MNHEY, CDR2 SMNVEV (reference sequence). This CDR3 reads CASSFSNSPLHF. CDR3 nucleotide sequence: TGTGCCAGCAGTTTCAGTAATTCACCCCTCCACTTT.

This clonotype was observed many times. The chain recombines TRBV4-2 with TRBJ1-6; 7 bases fit TRBD1. V trimming: 0 bases; J trimming: 12 bases; junction bases outside the gene matches: 11. Germline loops: CDR1 LGHNA, CDR2 YNFKEQ. The CDR3 has 16 residues. The CDR3 DNA sequence: TGTGCCAGCAGCCAAGAGGGACAGCTCACCCTCCAACCCCTCCACTTT. Translation gives CASSQEGQLTLQPLHF.

The sample holds many counts of this clonotype. The chain is built from TRBV29-1 and TRBJ1-5; D is possibly TRBD1 (5 bases). The CDR3 contains 14 residues. CDR1 is SQVTM, CDR2 ANQGSEA, per germline. The V end was cut by 5 bases, the J end by 0 bases, with 11 bases between. CDR3 DNA sequence: TGCAGCGTTTGGACACCGTATAGCAATCAGCCCCAGCATTTT. Amino acids: CSVWTPYSNQPQHF.

The rearrangement uses TRBV10-3 and TRBJ2-3; 10 bases map to TRBD2. The J segment lost 2 bases and the V segment lost 0 bases, leaving 8 bases of the junction unmatched. CDR3 length equals 18 residues. Looked up from germline, CDR1 is ENHRY and CDR2 is SYGVKD. The CDR3 sequence is CAISESIPSGSSTDTQYF. DNA of the CDR3: TGTGCCATCAGTGAGTCGATACCTAGCGGGAGCTCCACAGATACGCAGTATTTT.

This chain uses TRBV19 with TRBJ1-4; a possible D gene is TRBD1 (5 bases). Germline V gene data show CDR1 as LNHDA and CDR2 as SQIVND (reference sequence). The CDR3 has 16 amino acids. With 4 bases removed from V and 8 bases from J, the gap between germline ends came to 20 bases. This chain's CDR3 is CASSSPGGGVSEKLFF. CDR3 DNA: TGTGCCAGTAGTAGCCCCGGCGGGGGGGTATCGGAAAAACTGTTTTTT.

For this clonotype: The junction does not match germline at one end; this may be a read error. CDR3 protein: CSVERQGLEKLSF. As DNA, the CDR3 is TGCAGCGTTGAGCGCCAGGGCTTGGAAAAACTGTCTTTT. The chain combines TRBV29-1 with TRBJ1-4; TRBD1 might be the D (5 bases). The germline V gene has CDR1 SQVTM and CDR2 ANQGSEA. The CDR3 runs to 13 residues. Full variable domain (rest looked up from reference TRBV29-1 and TRBJ1-4): SAVISQKPSRDICQRGTSLTIQCQVDSQVTMMFWYRQQPGQSLTLIATANQGSEATYESGFVIDKFPISRPNLTFSTLTVSNMSPEDSSIYLCSVERQGLEKLSFGSGTQLSVL.

In its sample, this clonotype was seen many times. The CDR3 DNA reads as TGTGCCTGTCATCTTGGGCCAGATAGCAATCAGCCCCAGCATTTT. Its translation is CACHLGPDSNQPQHF. The gene calls are TRBV6-2 or TRBV6-3 and TRBJ1-5; D is ambiguous. The CDR3 has 15 amino acids. Germline assignment: CDR1 MNHEY and CDR2 SVGEGT. The V and J ends lost 11 bases and 0 bases respectively, with 17 bases between them.

This clonotype was recorded at least ten times. The chain employs TRBV25-1 and TRBJ2-7; 7 bases fit TRBD1. Looked up from germline, CDR1 is MGHDK and CDR2 is SYGVNS. Trimming cost V 4 bases and J 3 bases; bases outside gene matches: 15. The CDR3 contains 17 residues. The CDR3 is CASSGQSGTPGGYEQYF. The CDR3 nucleotides read TGTGCCAGCAGTGGCCAGTCCGGGACCCCAGGGGGCTACGAGCAGTACTTC.

The J gene is TRBJ1-3, the V gene TRBV10-3; D is unclear. The CDR3 loop spans 14 amino acids. The germline V gene encodes CDR1 ENHRY and CDR2 SYGVKD. V was pared by 2 bases and J by 4 bases, with 9 bases between. The CDR3 DNA is TGTGCCATCAGTGAGCCCAGCACCGGAAACACCATATATTTT. It encodes CAISEPSTGNTIYF.